This T cell receptor beta chain came from a study of CD8 T cells in ankylosing spondylitis. General study points: Earlier literature documents some of the motif variants in reactive arthritis synovial fluid and blood. The study looked at matched synovial fluid samples from ankylosing spondylitis patients. Disease-linked clones were reported to be significantly enriched there. About 8 highly homologous variants made up a TCR beta motif, and this motif appeared characteristic of ankylosing spondylitis blood.

This clonotype has just a few counts. The target antigen is unknown. One entry per CDR3 protein results from TCRdb running MiXCR on the 5' RACE reads. The sample has 220,000 or so distinct CDR3 sequences, around 18% seen once. The CDR3 sequence is 14 residues long. Per the germline V gene, CDR1 is SGHTA and CDR2 is FQGTGA. With 1 base removed from V and 4 bases from J, the gap between germline ends came to 10 bases. This receptor was identified in a male donor with ankylosing spondylitis. This chain links TRBV7-3 with TRBJ2-5, with D unclear. The sequenced material came from blood, either unsorted or a sorted T cell fraction (not recorded which). In DNA form, the CDR3 reads TGTGCCAGCAGCTTAAAACCGTTCGGAGAGACCCAGTACTTC. This gives the protein CASSLKPFGETQYF.